This T cell receptor (beta chain) was found in a study of metastatic and nonmetastatic thyroid tumors. Original processing methods: To classify distant metastasis in papillary thyroid cancer, a model was built from CDR3 differences across clinicopathological groups. Through MiXCR, TCRdb re-clonotyped the PCR reads. The V and J calls and clone size come from TCRdb's table, not from the authors' own analysis. This sample has over 20,000 clones; over 25% occur once, and the top ten carry roughly a fifth. Nobody among the patients had been given any treatment before thyroid surgery. V lost 8 bases and J lost 4; bases outside the gene matches: 8. Germline V gene sequence: CDR1 MDHEN, CDR2 SYDVKM. The CDR3 has 15 amino acids.

The sequenced sample consisted of blood. The chain has TRBV28 and TRBJ1-5; TRBD1 aligns across 10 bases. The source of this sequence is a female donor with papillary thyroid cancer or a benign thyroid nodule (not recorded which). Some clones in this sample may be carry-over from other donors' samples. The CDR3 here is CASCSRTGGNQPQHF. Written as DNA, the CDR3 is TGTGCCAGCTGTTCTCGGACAGGGGGGAATCAGCCCCAGCATTTT.